This TCR beta chain came from a study of blood T cells in healthy people across ages. In this sample, this clonotype turned up a few times. Alongside a J-beta primer mix, a sample-barcoded 5' primer served in a second PCR lasting roughly 7 to 11 cycles. A 12-random-nucleotide template-switch adaptor tagged each cDNA molecule. MiXCR, run by TCRdb on the 5' RACE reads, gives a single entry per CDR3 protein. The top ten clones hold 30% of a sample with 700,000 or so distinct CDR3 sequences, roughly 41% of them seen once. Healthy Caucasian individuals from Russia aged roughly 6 to 95 were enrolled as donors. The authors isolated at least 7 million PBMCs per sample. Extraction yielded at least 5 micrograms of total RNA per sample. The sample was blood. The sequence derives from a man older than 75 in good health.

The CDR3 sequence: CSARQAGGGPGYEQYF. The CDR3 nucleotides read TGCAGTGCTAGACAAGCGGGAGGAGGGCCAGGGTACGAGCAGTACTTC. The chain carries TRBV20-1 and TRBJ2-7; 9 bases fit TRBD2. Trimming at V came to 2 bases and at J to 4 bases, leaving 12 bases not matched to a gene. Germline V lookup: CDR1 DFQATT, CDR2 SNEGSKA (reference sequence). This CDR3 has 16 amino acids.